This T cell receptor beta chain appears in the sequencing data of a study of high-grade serous ovarian cancer treatment subgroups. Across the study: Samples averaged around 14,000 reads and around 7,000 unique TCR beta rearrangements.

CDR1 MNHNS and CDR2 SASEGT come from the germline V gene. With 3 bases removed from V and 5 bases from J, the gap between germline ends came to 10 bases. The CDR3 is 13 amino acids. TCRdb keeps only in-frame clones here, not all; method: immunoSEQ multiplex PCR. The table has thousands of clones, more than 60% seen once; the top ten hold about 9.4%. Tumor samples were obtained before definitive surgery or chemotherapy. This receptor was obtained from a human donor with high-grade serous ovarian cancer. The chain combines TRBV6-1 with TRBJ1-2, with D maybe TRBD1 (5 bases). Sequenced: tumor tissue. CDR3 nucleotide sequence: TGTGCCAGCAGTGATGAGGGGTGGTATGGCTACACCTTC. Amino acids: CASSDEGWYGYTF.